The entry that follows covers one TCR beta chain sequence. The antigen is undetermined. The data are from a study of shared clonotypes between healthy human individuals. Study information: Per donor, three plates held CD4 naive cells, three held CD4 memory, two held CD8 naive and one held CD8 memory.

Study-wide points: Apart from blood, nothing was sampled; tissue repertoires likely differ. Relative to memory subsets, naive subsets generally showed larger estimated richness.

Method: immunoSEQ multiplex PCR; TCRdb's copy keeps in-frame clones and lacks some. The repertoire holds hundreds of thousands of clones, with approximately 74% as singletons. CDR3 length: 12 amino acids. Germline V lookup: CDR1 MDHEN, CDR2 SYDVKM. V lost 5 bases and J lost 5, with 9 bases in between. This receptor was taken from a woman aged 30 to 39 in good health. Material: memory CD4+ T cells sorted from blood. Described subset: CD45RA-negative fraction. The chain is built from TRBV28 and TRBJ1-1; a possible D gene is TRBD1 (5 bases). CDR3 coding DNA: TGTGCCAGCAGTCAATGGGGGACTGAAGCTTTCTTT. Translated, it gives CASSQWGTEAFF.